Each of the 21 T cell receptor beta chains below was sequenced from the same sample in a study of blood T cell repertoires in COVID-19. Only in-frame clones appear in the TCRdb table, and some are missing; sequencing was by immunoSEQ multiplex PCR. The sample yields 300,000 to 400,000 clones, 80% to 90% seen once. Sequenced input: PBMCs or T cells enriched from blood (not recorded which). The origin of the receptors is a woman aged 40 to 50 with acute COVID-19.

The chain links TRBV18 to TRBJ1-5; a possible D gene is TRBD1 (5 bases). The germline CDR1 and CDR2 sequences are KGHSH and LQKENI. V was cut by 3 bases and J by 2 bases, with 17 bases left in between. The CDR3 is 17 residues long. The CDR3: CASSPRSGESGNQPQHF. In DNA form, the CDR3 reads TGTGCCAGCTCACCTAGATCGGGGGAGTCGGGCAATCAGCCCCAGCATTTT.

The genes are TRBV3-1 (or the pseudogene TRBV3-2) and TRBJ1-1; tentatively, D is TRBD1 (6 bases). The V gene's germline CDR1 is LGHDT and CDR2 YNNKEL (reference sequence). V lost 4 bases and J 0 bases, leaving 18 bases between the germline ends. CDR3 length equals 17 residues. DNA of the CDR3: TGTGCCAGCAGCCGATCCGGGACAAGGATTATGAACACTGAAGCTTTCTTT. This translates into CASSRSGTRIMNTEAFF.

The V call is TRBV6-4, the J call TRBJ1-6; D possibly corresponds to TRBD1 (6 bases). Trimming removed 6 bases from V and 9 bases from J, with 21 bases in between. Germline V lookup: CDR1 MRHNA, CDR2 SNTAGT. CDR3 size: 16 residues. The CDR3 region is CASSPTGDRKGSPLHF. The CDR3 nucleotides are TGTGCCAGCAGCCCGACGGGCGACAGGAAAGGTTCACCCCTCCACTTT.

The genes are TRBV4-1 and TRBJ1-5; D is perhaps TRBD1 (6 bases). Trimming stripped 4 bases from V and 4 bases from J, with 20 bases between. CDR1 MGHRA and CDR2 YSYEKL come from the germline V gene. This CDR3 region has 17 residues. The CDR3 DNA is TGCGCCAGCAGCCCCGTGGTCCCGGGGGGCTCGAATCAGCCCCAGCATTTT. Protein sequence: CASSPVVPGGSNQPQHF.

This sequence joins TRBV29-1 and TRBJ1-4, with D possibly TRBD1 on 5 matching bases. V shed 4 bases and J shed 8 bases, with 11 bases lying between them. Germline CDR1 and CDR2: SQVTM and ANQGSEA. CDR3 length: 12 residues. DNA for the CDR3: TGCAGCGTTGCATTTGGGGGGGAAAAACTGTTTTTT. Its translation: CSVAFGGEKLFF.

The CDR3 spells CASSLFFRQGDYEQYF. The CDR3 nucleotides read TGTGCCAGCAGTTTATTCTTCCGACAGGGAGACTACGAGCAGTACTTC. This chain joins TRBV27 and TRBJ2-7, with 7 bases that match TRBD1. This CDR3 spans 16 amino acids. V lost 1 base, J lost 3 bases, and 9 bases stayed unmatched. The germline gives CDR1 MNHEY, CDR2 SMNVEV (reference sequence).

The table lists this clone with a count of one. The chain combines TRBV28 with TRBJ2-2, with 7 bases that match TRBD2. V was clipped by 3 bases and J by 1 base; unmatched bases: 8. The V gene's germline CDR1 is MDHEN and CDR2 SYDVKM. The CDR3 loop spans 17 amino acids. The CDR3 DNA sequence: TGTGCCAGCAGTTTCTTACAAGCGGGGCTGAACACCGGGGAGCTGTTTTTT. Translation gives CASSFLQAGLNTGELFF.

The CDR3 region has the DNA TGTGCCAGCAGCACACGAGCAGGAGGAGGTGGCAATCAGCCCCAGCATTTT. It translates to CASSTRAGGGGNQPQHF. The rearrangement links TRBV7-2 to TRBJ1-5; D ambiguous. The CDR3 sequence is 17 residues long. Germline-derived CDR1 and CDR2 are SGHTA and FQGNSA. V was cut by 5 bases and J by 2 bases, with 19 bases left in between.

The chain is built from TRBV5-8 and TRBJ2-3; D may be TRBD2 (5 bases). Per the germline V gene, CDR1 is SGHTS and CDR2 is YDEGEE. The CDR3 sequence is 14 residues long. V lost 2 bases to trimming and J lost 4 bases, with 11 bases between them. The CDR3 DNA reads TGTGCCAGCAGCTTCCCTAGCAGCGCAGATACGCAGTATTTT. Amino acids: CASSFPSSADTQYF.

CDR3 region: CASSLDQVGYTF. The CDR3 DNA is TGCGCCAGCAGCTTGGACCAGGTTGGCTACACCTTC. The V and J genes are TRBV5-1 and TRBJ1-2; D is ambiguous. Germline CDR1 SGHRS, CDR2 YFSETQ. V lost 0 bases and J 7 bases, leaving 7 bases between the germline ends. There are 12 residues in the CDR3.

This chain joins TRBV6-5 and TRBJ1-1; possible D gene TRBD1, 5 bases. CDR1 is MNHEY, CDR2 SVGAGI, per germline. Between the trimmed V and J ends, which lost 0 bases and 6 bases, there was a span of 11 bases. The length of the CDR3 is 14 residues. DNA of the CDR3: TGTGCCAGCAGTTACTCGAGCACAGGCCCTGAAGCTTTCTTT. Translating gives CASSYSSTGPEAFF.

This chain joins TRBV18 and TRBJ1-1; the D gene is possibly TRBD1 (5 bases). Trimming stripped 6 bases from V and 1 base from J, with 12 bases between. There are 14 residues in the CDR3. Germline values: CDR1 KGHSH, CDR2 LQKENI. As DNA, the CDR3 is TGTGCCAGCTCCTGGGGCGGTGAGAACACTGAAGCTTTCTTT. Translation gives CASSWGGENTEAFF. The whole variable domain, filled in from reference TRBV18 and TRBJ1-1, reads NAGVMQNPRHLVRRRGQEARLRCSPMKGHSHVYWYRQLPEEGLKFMVYLQKENIIDESGMPKERFSAEFPKEGPSILRIQQVVRGDSAAYFCASSWGGENTEAFFGQGTRLTVV.

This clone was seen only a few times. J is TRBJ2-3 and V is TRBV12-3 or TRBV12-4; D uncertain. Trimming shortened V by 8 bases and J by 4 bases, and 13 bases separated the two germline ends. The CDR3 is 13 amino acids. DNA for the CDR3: TGTGCCAGCCAGAAACTTCGGGCAGATACGCAGTATTTT. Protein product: CASQKLRADTQYF.

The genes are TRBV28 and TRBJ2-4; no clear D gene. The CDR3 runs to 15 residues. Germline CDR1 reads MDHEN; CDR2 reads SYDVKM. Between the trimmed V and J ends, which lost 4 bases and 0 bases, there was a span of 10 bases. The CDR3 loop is CASSSVEEAKNIQYF. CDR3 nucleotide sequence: TGTGCCAGCAGTTCCGTCGAGGAAGCCAAAAACATTCAGTACTTC.

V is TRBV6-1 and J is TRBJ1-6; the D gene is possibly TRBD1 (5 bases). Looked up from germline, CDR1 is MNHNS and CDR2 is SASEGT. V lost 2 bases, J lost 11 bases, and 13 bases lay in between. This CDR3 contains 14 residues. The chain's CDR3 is CASSELSGLAPLHF. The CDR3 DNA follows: TGTGCCAGCAGTGAATTATCGGGACTTGCACCCCTCCACTTT.

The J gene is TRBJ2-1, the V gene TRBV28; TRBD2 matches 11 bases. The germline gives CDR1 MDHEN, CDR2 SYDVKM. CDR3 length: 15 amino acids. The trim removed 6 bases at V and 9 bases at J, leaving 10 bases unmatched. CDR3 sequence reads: CASSPSLAGVGEQFF. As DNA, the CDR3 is TGTGCCAGCAGCCCTTCACTAGCGGGAGTAGGTGAGCAGTTCTTC.

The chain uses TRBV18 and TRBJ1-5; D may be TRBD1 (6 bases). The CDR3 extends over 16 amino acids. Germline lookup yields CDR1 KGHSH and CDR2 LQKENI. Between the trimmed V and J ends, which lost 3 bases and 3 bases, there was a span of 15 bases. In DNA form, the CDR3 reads TGTGCCAGCTCACCGCGTCAGGGGACCAACAATCAGCCCCAGCATTTT. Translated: CASSPRQGTNNQPQHF. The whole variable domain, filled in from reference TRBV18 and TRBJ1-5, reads NAGVMQNPRHLVRRRGQEARLRCSPMKGHSHVYWYRQLPEEGLKFMVYLQKENIIDESGMPKERFSAEFPKEGPSILRIQQVVRGDSAAYFCASSPRQGTNNQPQHFGDGTRLSIL.

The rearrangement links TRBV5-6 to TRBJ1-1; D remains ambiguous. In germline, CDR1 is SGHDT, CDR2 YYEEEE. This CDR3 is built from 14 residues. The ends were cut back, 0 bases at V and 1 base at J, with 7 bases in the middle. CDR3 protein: CASSLVSGNTEAFF. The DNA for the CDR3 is TGTGCCAGCAGCTTGGTTTCGGGGAACACTGAAGCTTTCTTT. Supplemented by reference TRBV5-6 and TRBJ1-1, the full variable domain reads DAGVTQSPTHLIKTRGQQVTLRCSPKSGHDTVSWYQQALGQGPQFIFQYYEEEERQRGNFPDRFSGHQFPNYSSELNVNALLLGDSALYLCASSLVSGNTEAFFGQGTRLTVV.

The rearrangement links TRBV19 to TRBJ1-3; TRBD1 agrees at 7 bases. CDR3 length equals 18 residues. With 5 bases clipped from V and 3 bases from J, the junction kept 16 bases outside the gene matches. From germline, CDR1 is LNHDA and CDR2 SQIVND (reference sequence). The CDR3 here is CASSSSGGRGNHGNTIYF. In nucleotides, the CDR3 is TGTGCCAGTAGTTCTTCTGGGGGCAGGGGGAATCATGGAAACACCATATATTTT. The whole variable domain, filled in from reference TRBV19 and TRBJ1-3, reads DGGITQSPKYLFRKEGQNVTLSCEQNLNHDAMYWYRQDPGQGLRLIYYSQIVNDFQKGDIAEGYSVSREKKESFPLTVTSAQKNPTAFYLCASSSSGGRGNHGNTIYFGEGSWLTVV.

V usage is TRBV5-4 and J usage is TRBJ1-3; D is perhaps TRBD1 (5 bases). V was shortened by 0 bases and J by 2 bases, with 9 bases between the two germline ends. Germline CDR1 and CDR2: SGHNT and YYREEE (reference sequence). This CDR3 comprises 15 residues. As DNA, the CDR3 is TGTGCCAGCAGCTTGGCCGGGGGAGCTGGAAACACCATATATTTT. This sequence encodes CASSLAGGAGNTIYF.

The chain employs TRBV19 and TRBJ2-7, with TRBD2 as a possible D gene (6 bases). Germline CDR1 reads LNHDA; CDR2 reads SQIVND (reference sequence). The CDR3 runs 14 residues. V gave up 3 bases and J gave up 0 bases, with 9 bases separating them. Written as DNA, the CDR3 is TGTGCCAGTAGTATGGGGGGTAGCTCCTACGAGCAGTACTTC. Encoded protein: CASSMGGSSYEQYF.